The 21 T cell receptor beta chains given below trace back to one sample, sequenced in a study of blood T cells in healthy people across ages. With a J-beta primer mix and a sample-barcoded 5' primer, a second PCR ran about 7 to 12 cycles. One entry per CDR3 protein results from TCRdb running MiXCR on the 5' RACE reads. The sample holds about 640,000 distinct CDR3 sequences, approximately 30% seen once. Sequenced input: blood. Every receptor here comes from a woman at least 80 years old in good health.

This clonotype came up many times. V is TRBV3-1 and J is TRBJ2-7; the match to TRBD1 covers 7 bases. The germline CDR1 and CDR2 sequences are LGHDT and YNNKEL (reference sequence). The CDR3 runs 15 residues. J gave up 2 bases and V 1 base, and 5 bases lay outside the gene matches. The CDR3 is CASSQAPGQPYEQYF. The CDR3 DNA reads as TGTGCCAGCAGCCAAGCTCCGGGACAGCCCTACGAGCAGTACTTC.

This clonotype was observed many times. The chain is built from TRBV19 and TRBJ2-7; D ambiguous. The germline V gene encodes CDR1 LNHDA and CDR2 SQIVND (reference sequence). This CDR3 spans 12 amino acids. V shed 1 base and J shed 2 bases, with 3 bases lying between them. The CDR3 nucleotides read TGTGCCAGTAGTATAGTCCCCTACGAGCAGTACTTC. Translation: CASSIVPYEQYF.

The genes are TRBV20-1 and TRBJ1-3; D not certain. The germline CDR1 and CDR2 sequences are DFQATT and SNEGSKA (reference sequence). Trimming removed 6 bases at V and 4 bases at J, with 10 bases between. This CDR3 comprises 12 residues. The CDR3: CSAKGPGNTIYF. CDR3 nucleotides: TGCAGTGCCAAGGGTCCCGGAAACACCATATATTTT.

In this sample, this clonotype turned up many times. V usage is TRBV7-9 and J usage is TRBJ1-4; D possibly corresponds to TRBD1 (5 bases). This CDR3 has 14 residues. V lost 6 bases and J 5 bases, leaving 13 bases between the germline ends. Germline V gene data show CDR1 as SEHNR and CDR2 as FQNEAQ (reference sequence). CDR3 sequence reads: CASSFQGSNEKLFF. CDR3 in DNA: TGTGCCAGCAGTTTCCAGGGATCGAATGAAAAACTGTTTTTT.

There are a few counts of this clonotype. It may be a read error: a sequence one base away is much more abundant. The chain links TRBV6-2 or TRBV6-3 to TRBJ2-5; tentative D call: TRBD1 (6 bases). Germline loops: CDR1 MNHEY, CDR2 SVGEGT. The V and J ends lost 6 bases and 5 bases respectively, with 16 bases between them. CDR3 size: 14 residues. CDR3 amino acids: CASRPRGGWETQYF. CDR3 in DNA: TGTGCCAGCAGGCCCAGGGGCGGCTGGGAGACCCAGTACTTC.

This clonotype was found many times. This sequence joins TRBV5-1 and TRBJ2-6; D might be TRBD1 (6 bases). Germline V gene lookup returns CDR1 SGHRS and CDR2 YFSETQ. Trimming took off 0 bases at V and 5 bases at J, with 18 bases between the two ends. This CDR3 has 18 residues. The CDR3 here is CASSLVRDKGSRANVLTF. CDR3 DNA: TGCGCCAGCAGCTTGGTCAGGGACAAAGGGTCTCGGGCCAACGTCCTGACTTTC.

This clonotype has just a few counts. The chain combines TRBV21-1 with TRBJ1-6. TRBV21-1 is classified as a pseudogene. This CDR3 has 11 residues. Here the CDR3 reads CASSRTVPLHF. The CDR3 DNA follows: TGTGCCAGCAGCAGGACGGTACCCCTCCACTTT.

In its sample, this clonotype was seen many times. The chain couples TRBV7-6 to TRBJ2-3; D possibly matches TRBD1 or TRBD2 (6 bases each). CDR3 length equals 17 residues. Trimming removed 5 bases from V and 4 bases from J, with 22 bases in between. Germline CDR1 is SGHVS and CDR2 is FNYEAQ. The chain's CDR3 is CASSPQAPGAPSDTQYF. In DNA, the CDR3 is TGTGCCAGCAGCCCCCAAGCACCGGGGGCCCCCTCAGATACGCAGTATTTT.

Details on this clonotype: This may come from a read error, since a much larger clone is one base off. The J gene is TRBJ2-3, the V gene TRBV5-6, with 12 bases identical to TRBD1. The V gene end was trimmed by 6 bases and the J gene end by 3 bases; junction bases not matched to a gene: 5. Germline-derived CDR1 and CDR2 are SGHDT and YYEEEE. The CDR3 has 15 residues. CDR3 region: CASTGTGGATDTQYF. In DNA form, the CDR3 reads TGTGCCAGCACCGGGACAGGGGGCGCGACAGATACGCAGTATTTT.

This clonotype was found many times. The rearrangement uses TRBV18 and TRBJ2-1; no firm D call. The V end lost 0 bases, the J end lost 8 bases, and 8 bases lay between the germline ends. The CDR3 consists of 13 residues. Germline CDR1 is KGHSH and CDR2 is LQKENI. CDR3: CASSPPVGDEQFF. The CDR3 nucleotides are TGTGCCAGCTCACCACCGGTTGGGGATGAGCAGTTCTTC.

As regards this clonotype: A much larger clone lies one base from this, so it may be a read error. The chain joins TRBV20-1 to TRBJ2-7; 9 positions agree with TRBD2. In germline, CDR1 is DFQATT, CDR2 SNEGSKA (reference sequence). J lost 7 bases, V lost 1 base, and 11 bases had no gene match. The CDR3 totals 15 residues. The CDR3 loop is CSARAAGGYYNEQYF. The DNA for the CDR3 is TGCAGTGCTAGAGCAGCGGGGGGTTACTACAATGAGCAGTACTTC.

This clonotype was observed at least ten times. V usage is TRBV7-2 and J usage is TRBJ2-3; weak D call: TRBD1 (6 bases). The CDR3 is 13 residues long. The germline V gene encodes CDR1 SGHTA and CDR2 FQGNSA. Trimming cost V 5 bases and J 3 bases, with 9 bases left between them. CDR3 coding DNA: TGTGCCAGCAGCCCCGGACAGACAGATACGCAGTATTTT. It encodes CASSPGQTDTQYF.

This clonotype was picked up many times. The chain recombines TRBV27 with TRBJ2-1, with D perhaps matching TRBD2 (6 bases). Germline CDR1 reads MNHEY; CDR2 reads SMNVEV (reference sequence). The length of the CDR3 is 13 residues. Trimming pared 7 bases from V and 9 bases from J, leaving 16 bases between. The CDR3 nucleotides read TGTGCCAGCATCAGCCGGGCCGGGGGTGAGCAGTTCTTC. Its translation: CASISRAGGEQFF.

In regard to this clonotype: One base away lies a much larger clone, so this may be a sequencing read error. The chain uses TRBV28 and TRBJ2-1; D may be TRBD2 (6 bases). The J call may be mistaken, given a closer DNA end match to TRBJ2-7. Germline CDR1 reads MDHEN; CDR2 reads SYDVKM. The CDR3 covers 15 residues. Here the CDR3 reads CASTVGGNSYNEQYF. CDR3 sequence (DNA): TGTGCCAGCACCGTCGGGGGTAATTCCTACAATGAGCAGTACTTC.

At least ten counts were recorded for this clonotype. This rearrangement joins TRBV28 to TRBJ2-5; 8 bases are shared with TRBD2. The CDR3 is 13 residues long. J gave up 11 bases and V 7 bases, and 12 bases lay outside the gene matches. Germline V CDR1 and CDR2: MDHEN, SYDVKM. Written as DNA, the CDR3 is TGTGCCAGCAATGCGGGGGGAACGAAAGAGCAGTACTTC. The encoded protein is CASNAGGTKEQYF.

This clonotype showed up just once. A much bigger clone sits one base away, suggesting this may be a read error. The chain links TRBV15 to TRBJ2-5; TRBD2 matches at 12 bases. The CDR3 loop spans 16 amino acids. Germline assignment: CDR1 LNHNV and CDR2 YYDKDF (reference sequence). The CDR3: CTTSRGTSGYQETQYF. In DNA, the CDR3 is TGTACCACCAGCAGGGGGACTAGCGGGTACCAAGAGACCCAGTACTTC. Full variable domain (rest looked up from reference TRBV15 and TRBJ2-5): DAMVIQNPRYQVTQFGKPVTLSCSQTLNHNVMYWYQQKSSQAPKLLFHYYDKDFNNEADTPDNFQSRRPNTSFCFLDIRSPGLGDTAMYLCTTSRGTSGYQETQYFGPGTRLLVL.

A word on this clonotype: This may stem from a read error, because a much larger clone lies one nucleotide away. The chain has TRBV12-3 or TRBV12-4 and TRBJ1-2; 10 nucleotides agree with TRBD1. The CDR3 length is 14 residues. CDR3 in DNA: TGTGCCTGCAGTCCCCGGACAGGGGGCTATGGCTACACCTTC. This codes for CACSPRTGGYGYTF.

For this clonotype: One end of the junction varies from germline; a read error may be responsible. The chain uses TRBV7-2 and TRBJ2-5, with unresolved D. CDR3 length equals 15 residues. Germline-derived CDR1 and CDR2 are SGHTA and FQGNSA. The CDR3 bases are TGTGCCGGCAGCTTTCTGGGCAGAACTCAAGAGGCCCAGTACTTC. Amino acid sequence: CAGSFLGRTQEAQYF.

This clonotype was seen many times. This rearrangement joins TRBV6-5 to TRBJ2-1; 7 bases line up with TRBD1. From germline, CDR1 is MNHEY and CDR2 SVGAGI. J was trimmed by 5 bases and V by 8 bases; bases with no gene match: 0. CDR3 length: 11 amino acids. CDR3 coding DNA: TGTGCCAGCGACAGGGACAATGAGCAGTTCTTC. It yields the protein CASDRDNEQFF.

The chain combines TRBV7-9 with TRBJ2-5; no firm D call. The V gene lost 2 bases and the J gene lost 4 bases, with 11 bases spanning the gap. This CDR3 spans 14 amino acids. Germline V gene data show CDR1 as SEHNR and CDR2 as FQNEAQ (reference sequence). The CDR3, as DNA: TGTGCCAGCAGCTTAACCAGCACCACAGAGACCCAGTACTTC. The encoded protein is CASSLTSTTETQYF.

This clonotype was detected only a few times. In DNA form, the CDR3 reads TGTGCCAGCAGTCGGGAGGGACAGGGGGTATCTGAAGCTTTCTTT. It is translated as CASSREGQGVSEAFF. The V call is TRBV7-9, the J call TRBJ1-1; 11 positions match TRBD1. Germline CDR1 reads SEHNR; CDR2 reads FQNEAQ (reference sequence). V was clipped by 6 bases and J by 6 bases; unmatched bases: 9. This CDR3 region has 15 residues.